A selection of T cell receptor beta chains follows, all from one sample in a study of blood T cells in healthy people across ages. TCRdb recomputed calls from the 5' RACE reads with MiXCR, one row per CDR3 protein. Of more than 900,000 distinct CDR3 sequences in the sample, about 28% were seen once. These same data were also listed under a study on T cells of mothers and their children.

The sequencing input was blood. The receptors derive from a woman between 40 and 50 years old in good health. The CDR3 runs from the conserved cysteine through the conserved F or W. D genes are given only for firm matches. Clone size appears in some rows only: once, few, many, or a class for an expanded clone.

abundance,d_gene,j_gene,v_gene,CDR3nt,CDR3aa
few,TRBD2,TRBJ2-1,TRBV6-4,TGTGCCAGCAGTGACTCCGAGGCTAGCGGTTACAATGAGCAGTTCTTC,CASSDSEASGYNEQFF
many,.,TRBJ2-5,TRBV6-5,TGTGCCAGCAGTTACACCGGACAGCCCCAAGAGACCCAGTACTTC,CASSYTGQPQETQYF
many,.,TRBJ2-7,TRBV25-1,TGTGCCAGCAGTGTTAACAGGGCCCGCTCCTACGAGCAGTACTTC,CASSVNRARSYEQYF
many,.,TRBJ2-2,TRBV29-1,TGCAGCGCTGACAAAACGAACACCGGGGAGCTGTTTTTT,CSADKTNTGELFF
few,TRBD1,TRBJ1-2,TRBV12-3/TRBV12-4,TGTGCCAGCAGTTTAGCCCGGGACAGGGGAGCAAATGGCTACACCTTC,CASSLARDRGANGYTF
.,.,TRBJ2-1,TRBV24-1,TGTGCCACCAGTGACGACAGCTACAATGGGCAGTTCTTC,CATSDDSYNGQFF
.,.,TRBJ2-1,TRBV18,TGTGCCAGCTCACCGCTCACTACAGGGAGGACTTACAATGAGCAGTTCTTC,CASSPLTTGRTYNEQFF
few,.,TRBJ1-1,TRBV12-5,TGTGCTAGTGGCCCTCTCAACGGGACGAACACTGAAGCTTTCTTT,CASGPLNGTNTEAFF
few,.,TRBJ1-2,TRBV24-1,TGTGCCACCAGTGATAGGTGGGAGAGCTATGGCTACACCTTC,CATSDRWESYGYTF
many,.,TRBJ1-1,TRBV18,TGTGCCAGCTCACCCCGCGGGGCCGGGGGTGGAGTCACTGAAGCTTTCTTT,CASSPRGAGGGVTEAFF
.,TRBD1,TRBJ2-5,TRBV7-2,TGTGCCAGCAGCCAGGGACAGGTTAGGCAGACCCAGTACTTC,CASSQGQVRQTQYF
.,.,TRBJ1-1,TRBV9,TGTGCCAGCAGCCCAGGGACGGAGAGAAGGCTTGAAGCTTTCTTT,CASSPGTERRLEAFF
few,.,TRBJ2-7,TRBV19,TGTGCCAGTAGTATCCCCGGGTCCTACGAGCAGTACTTC,CASSIPGSYEQYF
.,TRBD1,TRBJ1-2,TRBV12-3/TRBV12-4,TGTGCCAGCAGTTTGCAGGGGGCGAGTCTCACCTTC,CASSLQGASLTF
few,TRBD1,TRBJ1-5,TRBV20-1,TGCAGTGCTTACAATCAGGGGGCGAAGCCCCAGCATTTT,CSAYNQGAKPQHF
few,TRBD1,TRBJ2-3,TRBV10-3,TGTGCCATCAATGGACAGGGGGCAGATACGCAGTATTTT,CAINGQGADTQYF
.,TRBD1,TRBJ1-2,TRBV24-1,TGTGCCACCAGGGCTGCAGGGGGAAACTATGGCTACACCTTC,CATRAAGGNYGYTF
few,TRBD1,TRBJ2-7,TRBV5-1,TGCGCCAGCAGCCCAAGACAGGGGGCAATAGACGAGCAGTACTTC,CASSPRQGAIDEQYF
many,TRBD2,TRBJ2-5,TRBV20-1,TGCAGTGCAACTACTAGCGGTCCCCGGGGGGCAGGAATAGAGACCCAGTACTTC,CSATTSGPRGAGIETQYF
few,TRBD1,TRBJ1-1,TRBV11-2,TGTGCCAGCAGCCAGGGGGGGGGTTCGGACACTGAAGCTTTCTTT,CASSQGGGSDTEAFF
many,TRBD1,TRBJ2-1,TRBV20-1,TGCAGTGCTAGACGACAGGGGGAACGGAATGAGCAGTTCTTC,CSARRQGERNEQFF
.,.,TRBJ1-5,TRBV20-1,TGCAGTGGCGAGGGGGGTAGCAATCAGCCCCAGCATTTT,CSGEGGSNQPQHF
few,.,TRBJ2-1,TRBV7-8,TGTGCCAGCAGCTGGCCTGATGAGCAGTTCTTC,CASSWPDEQFF
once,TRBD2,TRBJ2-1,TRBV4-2,TGTGCCAGCAGCCAAGAGCCTAGCGGAGGGTACAATGAGCAGTTCTTC,CASSQEPSGGYNEQFF
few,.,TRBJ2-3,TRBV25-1,TGTGCCAGCAGTGAATACTACGGGGGCACAGATACGCAGTATTTT,CASSEYYGGTDTQYF
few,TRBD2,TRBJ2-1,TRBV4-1,TGCGCCAGCAGCCAAGATGAAAAGACTAGCGGTTACAATGAGCAGTTCTTC,CASSQDEKTSGYNEQFF
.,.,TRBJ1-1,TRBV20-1,TGCAGTGCTATTTGGGGGCTGAACACTGAAGCTTTCTTT,CSAIWGLNTEAFF
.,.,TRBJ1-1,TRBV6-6,TGTGCCAGCAGTTACTCGGCAGGGCCGACTATGAACACTGAAGCTTTCTTT,CASSYSAGPTMNTEAFF
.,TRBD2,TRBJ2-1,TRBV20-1,TGCAGTGCTAGAGAACCTAGCGGGAGGTCCTACAATGAGCAGTTCTTC,CSAREPSGRSYNEQFF
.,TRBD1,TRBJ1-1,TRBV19,TGTGCCAGCAAACGACAGGGAGACGCTGAAGCTTTCTTT,CASKRQGDAEAFF
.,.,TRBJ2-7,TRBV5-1,TGCGCCAGCAGCAGGGGAGGTCCTAGCAACGAGCAGTACTTC,CASSRGGPSNEQYF
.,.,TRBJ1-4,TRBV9,TGTGCCAGCAGCATAGCGGGGGAGGCCTTTGAAAAACTGTTTTTT,CASSIAGEAFEKLFF
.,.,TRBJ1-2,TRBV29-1,TGCAGCGTTGGAGTAGCAGGGCTTCCTTTCAACTATGGCTACACCTTC,CSVGVAGLPFNYGYTF
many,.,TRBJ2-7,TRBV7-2,TGTGCCAGCAGCTCATTGGACAGTACCTACGAGCAGTACTTC,CASSSLDSTYEQYF
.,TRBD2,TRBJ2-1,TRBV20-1,TGCAGTGCTAGATTTCGGACTAGCGGGGTTCGGGGTGAGCAGTTCTTC,CSARFRTSGVRGEQFF
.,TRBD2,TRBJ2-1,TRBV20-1,TGCAGTGCCAGCACAACTAGCGGGGGGGCCTGGGAGCAGTTCTTC,CSASTTSGGAWEQFF
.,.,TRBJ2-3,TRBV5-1,TGCGCCAGCAGCTTGGCTGCCCCCGAGACAGATACGCAGTATTTT,CASSLAAPETDTQYF
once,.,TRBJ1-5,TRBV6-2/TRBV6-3,TGTGCCAGCAGCGGGGGACCGACAACTCAGCCCCAGCATTTT,CASSGGPTTQPQHF
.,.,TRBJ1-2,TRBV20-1,TGCAGTGCCCAGACGACAGTTGGGTTTAGGGGCTACACCTTC,CSAQTTVGFRGYTF
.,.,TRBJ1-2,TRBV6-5,TGTGCCAGCAGTTACTCCGGGAGGGTGGCTAACTATGGCTACACCTTC,CASSYSGRVANYGYTF
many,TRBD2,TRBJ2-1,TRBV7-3,TGTGCCAGCAGTAACGTCGGGACTAGTGGGCTTAGCTCCTACAATGAGCAGTTCTTC,CASSNVGTSGLSSYNEQFF
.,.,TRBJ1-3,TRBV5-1,TGCGCCAGCAGCTTGGGTGACAGTACTGGAAACACCATATATTTT,CASSLGDSTGNTIYF
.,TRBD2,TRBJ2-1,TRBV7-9,TGTGCCAGCAGCTTGCCCGGGACTAGGGCTGAGGGGCAGTTCTTC,CASSLPGTRAEGQFF
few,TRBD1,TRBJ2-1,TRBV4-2,TGTGCCAGCAGCCACCGACAGGGAGCCTACAATGAGCAGTTCTTC,CASSHRQGAYNEQFF
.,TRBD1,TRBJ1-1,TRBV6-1,TGTGCCAGCAGGACCGGGACAGAGATTACCTTGAACACTGAAGCTTTCTTT,CASRTGTEITLNTEAFF